Below, 5 T cell receptor beta chains from the same sample are listed, as sequenced in a study of blood T cell repertoires in COVID-19. The data were produced by immunoSEQ multiplex PCR, yet TCRdb's version contains in-frame clones alone and is incomplete. The data show 300,000 or so clones, 70% to 90% seen once. The sample was peripheral blood. The receptor source for this set is a woman aged 45-60 years with active or convalescent COVID-19.

The chain uses TRBV27 and TRBJ2-7; possibly TRBD2 for D (5 bases). Between the trimmed V and J ends, which lost 4 bases and 3 bases, there was a span of 13 bases. The germline V gene encodes CDR1 MNHEY and CDR2 SMNVEV (reference sequence). The CDR3 contains 14 residues. CDR3: CASSSLTKFYEQYF. In nucleotides, the CDR3 is TGTGCCAGCAGTTCGCTGACTAAGTTCTACGAGCAGTACTTC.

The rearrangement joins TRBV5-1 to TRBJ2-3; weak D call: TRBD1 (5 bases). Germline assignment: CDR1 SGHRS and CDR2 YFSETQ. The CDR3 consists of 14 residues. With 4 bases removed from V and 1 base from J, the gap between germline ends came to 10 bases. CDR3 amino acids: CASSQEGGTDTQYF. The CDR3 DNA is TGCGCCAGCAGCCAGGAAGGGGGCACAGATACGCAGTATTTT.

The rearrangement links TRBV5-1 to TRBJ1-1; D uncertain. This CDR3 has 13 amino acids. The germline V gene has CDR1 SGHRS and CDR2 YFSETQ. The germline V and J ends were trimmed by 1 base and 2 bases, with 6 bases remaining between them. The CDR3 DNA reads as TGCGCCAGCAGCTTGCGTCCCAACACTGAAGCTTTCTTT. Protein: CASSLRPNTEAFF.

About this clone: No DNA is shown, since the ends of the CDR3 on it are uncertain; the CDR3 is the one TCRdb lists. This chain connects TRBV21-1 to TRBJ2-3; TRBD2, as called in the table, went unchecked against the DNA. TRBV21-1 is a pseudogene. The CDR3 is 17 residues long, ends included. The CDR3 sequence is CASSNVAGGSSKDTQYF.

The V call is TRBV6-1, the J call TRBJ2-1; TRBD2 matches 7 bases. The V and J ends lost 2 bases and 6 bases, in that order; junction bases with no gene match: 10. The CDR3 consists of 16 residues. The germline V gene has CDR1 MNHNS and CDR2 SASEGT. In nucleotides, the CDR3 is TGTGCCAGCAGTGAAAAGGGCGGGAGCAGAAGCAATGAGCAGTTCTTC. It translates to CASSEKGGSRSNEQFF.